These T cell receptor beta chains were read from a single sample in a study of cytomegalovirus exposure and HLA in healthy donors. Measured with immunoSEQ multiplex PCR; TCRdb has only the in-frame clones, and not every one. The sample is made up of 25,000 to 40,000 clones, and the top ten hold about 5% of it. Sequencing was carried out using PBMCs. The receptors were sampled from a female donor in good health and CMV-seronegative. Both conserved end residues are part of each CDR3. D genes are given only for firm matches.

j_call,v_call,d_call,cdr3_aa,cdr3_nt
TRBJ1-4,TRBV20-1,.,CSVGQGEKLFF,TGCAGTGTCGGTCAGGGGGAAAAACTGTTTTTT
TRBJ1-5,TRBV29-1,TRBD1,CSAVTGGNQPQHF,TGCAGCGCCGTGACAGGGGGCAATCAGCCCCAGCATTTT
TRBJ2-7,TRBV4-2,TRBD1,CASSHRPDRVDYEQYF,TGTGCCAGCAGCCACCGCCCCGACAGGGTAGACTACGAGCAGTACTTC
TRBJ1-6,TRBV4-3,.,CASSQTLQGSYNSPLHF,TGCGCCAGCAGCCAAACCCTACAGGGATCCTATAATTCACCCCTCCACTTT
TRBJ1-5,TRBV6-8,.,CASSYSIWGGIQPQHF,TGTGCCAGCAGTTACTCTATTTGGGGGGGTATTCAGCCCCAGCATTTT
TRBJ2-5,TRBV28,TRBD1,CASSPGQPTIGETQYF,TGTGCCAGCAGTCCGGGACAGCCGACAATTGGAGAGACCCAGTACTTC
TRBJ2-7,TRBV28,TRBD1,CASSPGQGGYEQYF,TGTGCCAGCAGCCCGGGACAGGGTGGATACGAGCAGTACTTC
TRBJ2-5,TRBV19,TRBD2,CASLASGVQETQYF,TGTGCCAGTCTGGCTAGCGGGGTACAGGAGACCCAGTACTTC
TRBJ1-2,TRBV9,TRBD1,CASSASGTGDGYTF,TGTGCCAGCAGCGCGTCCGGGACAGGGGATGGCTACACCTTC
TRBJ2-7,TRBV9,.,CASSLEVSGGEQYF,TGTGCCAGCAGCTTAGAGGTATCGGGTGGCGAGCAGTACTTC
TRBJ2-7,TRBV5-1,TRBD1,CASSVGQVISYEQYF,TGCGCCAGCAGCGTGGGACAGGTGATCTCCTACGAGCAGTACTTC
TRBJ1-4,TRBV7-9,.,CASSLARRQGNEKLFF,TGTGCCAGCAGCTTAGCGAGGAGGCAGGGGAATGAAAAACTGTTTTTT
TRBJ2-7,TRBV29-1,.,CSVEGTGYEQYF,TGCAGCGTTGAAGGAACAGGGTACGAGCAGTACTTC
TRBJ2-2,TRBV2,.,CASSEALRTGELFF,TGTGCCAGCAGTGAAGCGCTTCGGACCGGGGAGCTGTTTTTT
TRBJ2-1,TRBV7-9,TRBD2,CASSLAQLTSGLGNEQFF,TGTGCCAGCAGCTTAGCCCAACTGACTAGCGGTTTGGGTAATGAGCAGTTCTTC
TRBJ1-2,TRBV18,.,CASSPPGRPTGYTF,TGTGCCAGCTCACCACCGGGGAGGCCGACTGGCTACACCTTC
TRBJ2-5,TRBV11-3,TRBD1,CASSLRGRGKSQETQYF,TGTGCCAGCAGCTTACGGGGCAGGGGGAAATCTCAAGAGACCCAGTACTTC
TRBJ2-7,TRBV6-5,TRBD1,CASVRDSSSYEQYF,TGTGCCAGCGTCCGGGACAGCAGCTCCTACGAGCAGTACTTC
TRBJ1-3,TRBV6-1,TRBD1,CATGQLSGNTIYF,TGTGCCACGGGACAGCTCTCTGGAAACACCATATATTTT
TRBJ1-2,TRBV5-1,TRBD1,CASSFRQGDGYTF,TGCGCCAGCAGCTTTCGACAGGGGGATGGCTACACCTTC
TRBJ2-2,TRBV6-6,.,CASMRVENTGELFF,TGTGCCAGCATGCGGGTAGAGAACACCGGGGAGCTGTTTTTT
TRBJ1-5,TRBV28,.,CASSSGSNQPQHF,TGTGCCAGCTCCTCAGGGAGCAATCAGCCCCAGCATTTT
TRBJ1-2,TRBV19,.,CASSTGQRSYGYTF,TGTGCCAGTAGTACCGGACAGCGGAGCTATGGCTACACCTTC
TRBJ1-6,TRBV7-9,TRBD1,CASSLGQGIDSPLHF,TGTGCCAGCAGCTTAGGACAGGGCATAGATTCACCCCTCCACTTT
TRBJ2-2,TRBV28,.,CASSLAAGTGELFF,TGTGCCAGCAGTTTAGCAGCGGGTACCGGGGAGCTGTTTTTT
TRBJ1-3,TRBV28,.,CASSFLAGGTNTIYF,.
TRBJ1-5,TRBV19,.,CASHETGVSNQPQHF,TGTGCCTCCCACGAGACAGGCGTTAGCAATCAGCCCCAGCATTTT
TRBJ1-6,TRBV2,.,CASSPRDRRDSPLHF,TGTGCCAGCAGTCCCCGAGACAGGAGAGATTCACCCCTCCACTTT
TRBJ1-2,TRBV18,TRBD1,CASSPSLGGSGGYTF,TGTGCCAGCTCACCTTCATTAGGGGGCAGCGGAGGCTACACCTTC
TRBJ1-2,TRBV5-8,.,CASSWSGTPNGYTF,TGTGCCAGCAGCTGGTCCGGGACACCGAATGGCTACACCTTC
TRBJ1-5,TRBV28,.,CASSLGQGRSQPQHF,TGTGCCAGCAGTTTAGGGCAGGGGCGGAGTCAGCCCCAGCATTTT
TRBJ1-1,TRBV5-5,TRBD1,CASSFRDSYYEAFF,TGTGCCAGCAGCTTCCGGGACAGCTACTACGAAGCTTTCTTT